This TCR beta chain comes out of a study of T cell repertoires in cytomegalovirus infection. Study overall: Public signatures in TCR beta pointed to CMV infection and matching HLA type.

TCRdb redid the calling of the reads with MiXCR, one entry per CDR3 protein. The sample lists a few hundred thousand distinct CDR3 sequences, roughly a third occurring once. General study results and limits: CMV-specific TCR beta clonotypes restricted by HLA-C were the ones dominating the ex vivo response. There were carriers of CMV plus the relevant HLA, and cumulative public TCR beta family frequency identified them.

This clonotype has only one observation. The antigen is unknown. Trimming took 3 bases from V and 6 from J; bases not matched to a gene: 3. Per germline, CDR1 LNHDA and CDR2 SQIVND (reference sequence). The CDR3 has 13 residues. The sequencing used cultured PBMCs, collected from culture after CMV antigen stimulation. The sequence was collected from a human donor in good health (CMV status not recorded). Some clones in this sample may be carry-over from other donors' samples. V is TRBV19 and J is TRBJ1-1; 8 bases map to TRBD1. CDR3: CASSIGTGSEAFF. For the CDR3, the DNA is TGTGCCAGTAGTATCGGGACAGGTTCTGAAGCTTTCTTT.